A single sample gave rise to the 13 T cell receptor beta chains below, sequenced in a study of CD8 T cells in ankylosing spondylitis. Via MiXCR, TCRdb re-called the 5' RACE reads, giving one row per CDR3 protein. The data contain some 290,000 distinct CDR3 sequences, 15% to 20% of them singletons. The sample consisted of blood, either unsorted or a sorted T cell fraction (not recorded which). These receptors all come from a male donor with ankylosing spondylitis or in good health (not recorded which).

This clonotype was counted ten times or more. A read error may account for a junction end that differs from germline. The rearrangement uses TRBV5-1 and TRBJ2-1; 7 bases are a match to TRBD2. Germline V gene lookup returns CDR1 SGHRS and CDR2 YFSETQ. CDR3 length: 12 amino acids. CDR3: CASSLSGNEQFF. CDR3 coding DNA: TGTGCCAGCAGCCTTAGCGGGAATGAGCAGTTCTTC.

This chain connects TRBV4-1 to TRBJ1-1, with D uncertain. The germline V gene has CDR1 MGHRA and CDR2 YSYEKL. The CDR3 has 13 amino acids. Trimming took off 2 bases at V and 6 bases at J, with 10 bases between the two ends. The CDR3 coding sequence is TGCGCCAGCAGCCAATCTCAATTCGCTGAAGCTTTCTTT. Translating it yields CASSQSQFAEAFF.

CDR3 sequence (DNA): TGTGCCAGCAGCAAGACTAGCGGGAGGGGGTACAATGAGCAGTTCTTC. Translation: CASSKTSGRGYNEQFF. The rearrangement uses TRBV7-3 and TRBJ2-1, with 14 bases fitting TRBD2. The ends lost 5 bases at V and 4 bases at J; junction bases unmatched: 4. Germline CDR1 is SGHTA and CDR2 is FQGTGA. The CDR3 consists of 16 residues.

The chain joins TRBV9 to TRBJ2-3, with a possible D match to TRBD1 (5 bases). The CDR3 covers 15 residues. In germline, CDR1 is SGDLS, CDR2 YYNGEE. Trimming shortened V by 2 bases and J by 2 bases, and 12 bases separated the two germline ends. Here the CDR3 reads CASSVGQGFTDTQYF. The DNA of the CDR3 is TGTGCCAGCAGCGTTGGGCAGGGATTCACAGATACGCAGTATTTT.

The V and J genes are TRBV20-1 and TRBJ2-7; D might be TRBD2 (6 bases). Trimming stripped 0 bases from V and 0 bases from J, with 15 bases between. The germline V gene has CDR1 DFQATT and CDR2 SNEGSKA (reference sequence). This CDR3 is built from 16 residues. This chain's CDR3 is CSARDVLSGLSYEQYV. The CDR3 DNA is TGCAGTGCTAGAGATGTCCTAAGCGGGCTCTCCTACGAGCAGTACGTC.

In its sample, this clonotype was seen many times. The chain employs TRBV12-3 or TRBV12-4 and TRBJ1-6; D remains unclear. Deletions cut 9 bases from V and 4 bases from J, with 10 bases between. This CDR3 contains 13 residues. The CDR3 sequence: CASWGGYNSPLHF. The DNA of the CDR3 is TGTGCCAGTTGGGGAGGATATAATTCACCCCTCCACTTT.

There are many counts of this clonotype. CDR3 in DNA: TGCAGCGTTGAAAGGGGGGCGAGCTCCTACAATGAGCAGTTCTTC. It codes for CSVERGASSYNEQFF. This chain joins TRBV29-1 and TRBJ2-1; tentatively, D is TRBD1 or TRBD2 (6 bases each). The V gene lost 2 bases and the J gene lost 0 bases, with 11 bases spanning the gap. Germline CDR1 is SQVTM and CDR2 is ANQGSEA. CDR3 length equals 15 residues.

There are a few counts of this clonotype. V and J are TRBV5-1 and TRBJ2-3; D call uncertain. V was trimmed by 2 bases and J by 0 bases, leaving 10 bases between them. Germline V lookup: CDR1 SGHRS, CDR2 YFSETQ. The CDR3 totals 15 residues. The CDR3 DNA is TGCGCCAGCAGCTTCCAGGCCCTGAGCACAGATACGCAGTATTTT. This translates into CASSFQALSTDTQYF.

J is TRBJ2-2 and V is TRBV6-4, with 12 nucleotides matching TRBD2. The CDR3 is made up of 15 amino acids. In germline, CDR1 is MRHNA, CDR2 SNTAGT. The J segment lost 7 bases and the V segment lost 7 bases, leaving 7 bases of the junction unmatched. CDR3 amino acids: CASTELAGGNGELFF. The CDR3 coding sequence is TGTGCCAGCACCGAACTAGCGGGAGGCAACGGGGAGCTGTTTTTT.

Details on this clonotype: A much larger clone differs by one base, so this may be a read error. V gene TRBV6-5 combines with J gene TRBJ2-3, with D possibly TRBD1 on 6 matching bases. Per the germline V gene, CDR1 is MNHEY and CDR2 is SVGAGI. This CDR3 has 18 residues. Here the CDR3 reads CTSSYAVNRRTDTDTQYF. CDR3 bases: TGTACCAGCAGTTACGCCGTCAACCGTCGGACAGACACAGATACGCAGTATTTT.

The chain carries TRBV20-1 and TRBJ1-2; no definite D call. Between the trimmed V and J ends, which lost 6 bases and 0 bases, there was a span of 11 bases. The CDR3 is 13 amino acids. In germline, CDR1 is DFQATT, CDR2 SNEGSKA (reference sequence). The DNA of the CDR3 is TGCAGTGCGCTTGACTTTTCTAACTATGGCTACACCTTC. Protein: CSALDFSNYGYTF.

J is TRBJ1-5 and V is TRBV5-6; D is uncertain. This CDR3 has 14 residues. Germline V gene data show CDR1 as SGHDT and CDR2 as YYEEEE. Trimming pared 1 base from V and 2 bases from J, leaving 7 bases between. The CDR3 DNA follows: TGTGCCAGCAGCTTGTATCAGGGCAATCAGCCCCAGCATTTT. Its translation: CASSLYQGNQPQHF. Looking up the rest from reference TRBV5-6 and TRBJ1-5 gives the full variable domain: DAGVTQSPTHLIKTRGQQVTLRCSPKSGHDTVSWYQQALGQGPQFIFQYYEEEERQRGNFPDRFSGHQFPNYSSELNVNALLLGDSALYLCASSLYQGNQPQHFGDGTRLSIL.

Points on this clonotype: At one end the junction does not follow the germline gene, possibly because of a read error. The chain combines TRBV12-3 or TRBV12-4 with TRBJ2-1; 12 bases map to TRBD2. CDR3 length: 19 amino acids. The CDR3 here is CVSSLRTSGMPKSYNEQFF. DNA of the CDR3: TGTGTCAGCAGTTTAAGGACTAGCGGGATGCCCAAGTCCTACAATGAGCAGTTCTTC.